This T cell receptor beta chain was found in a study of CD8+CD57+ T cells in acquired aplastic anemia. Overall study: The DNA of sorted CD4+ and CD8+ cells averaged 3.2 ug. Reads per healthy sample averaged roughly 9.9 million (CD4+) and 11 million to 14 million (CD8+).

V dropped 4 bases and J dropped 8 bases, with 18 bases sitting between them. CDR1 and CDR2 (germline): SGHNT, YYREEE (reference sequence). The CDR3 is made up of 15 amino acids. Study conclusions and caveats: Shared by patients and controls, approximately 29 CD8+ CDR3s were abundant in patients.

Investigators profiled TCR beta VDJ and CDR3 from genomic DNA template. TCRdb called the reads again in MiXCR, with one record for every CDR3 protein. The data hold about 160,000 distinct CDR3 sequences, with around 40% observed a single time. This clonotype was seen repeatedly, ten times or more. Its antigen is not known. This rearrangement joins TRBV5-4 to TRBJ1-4, with D possibly matching TRBD1 (5 bases). The receptor was isolated from a human donor in good health. Material: sorted CD4+, CD8+, or CD8+CD57+ T cells (not recorded which) from PBMCs. CDR3 region: CASSGETGVGEKLFF. The CDR3 DNA reads as TGTGCCAGCAGCGGGGAAACGGGGGTAGGGGAAAAACTGTTTTTT. The whole variable domain, remainder taken from reference TRBV5-4 and TRBJ1-4, is ETGVTQSPTHLIKTRGQQVTLRCSSQSGHNTVSWYQQALGQGPQFIFQYYREEENGRGNFPPRFSGLQFPNYSSELNVNALELDDSALYLCASSGETGVGEKLFFGSGTQLSVL.